This T cell receptor beta chain came from a study of blood T cell repertoires in COVID-19. Study at large: Acute and convalescent COVID-19 samples came from the United States, Italy and Spain.

This CDR3 has 13 amino acids. Germline V gene data show CDR1 as SGHRS and CDR2 as YFSETQ. V was clipped by 2 bases and J by 8 bases, with 13 bases between them. How the authors handled the data: Counts of nucleated cells, estimated from reference gene primer amplification, were obtained. TCRdb's copy holds only in-frame clones and misses some; the assay was immunoSEQ multiplex PCR. The DNA was the basis for D and trimming; V, J and clone size are from that table. This sample has nearly 55,000 clones, with around 84% found just once. The sample was peripheral blood. This chain connects TRBV5-1 to TRBJ1-2, with no clear D. The receptor was isolated from a man between 70 and 80 years old with active COVID-19. The CDR3, as DNA: TGCGCCAGCAGCTTTCCCGAACGCGGGGGCTACACCTTC. The encoded protein is CASSFPERGGYTF.